These 28 T cell receptor beta chains came from one sample sequenced in a study of PD-L1 blockade in urothelial cancer. Data came from immunoSEQ multiplex PCR; TCRdb stores just in-frame clones and leaves some out. The data hold 50,000 to 70,000 clones, with roughly four fifths observed a single time. As to time point: pretreatment peripheral blood. The sequences come from PBMCs, collected around atezolizumab (anti-PD-L1) treatment. The source is a man in his sixties or seventies with urothelial cancer.

This sequence joins TRBV27 and TRBJ1-1, with D possibly being TRBD1 (6 bases). This CDR3 spans 15 amino acids. Germline lookup yields CDR1 MNHEY and CDR2 SMNVEV (reference sequence). With 6 bases removed from V and 4 bases from J, the gap between germline ends came to 18 bases. In DNA form, the CDR3 reads TGTGCCAGCAGCCTCTCGACAGGCGCCCTCACTGAAGCTTTCTTT. Amino acids: CASSLSTGALTEAFF.

The chain uses TRBV9 and TRBJ1-2; 7 bases map to TRBD1. CDR1 is SGDLS and CDR2 is YYNGEE in the germline V gene. V lost 3 bases, J lost 5 bases, and 4 bases stayed unmatched. This CDR3 comprises 13 residues. The CDR3 is CASSAGQEYGYTF. CDR3 nucleotides: TGTGCCAGCAGCGCCGGACAGGAGTATGGCTACACCTTC.

The CDR3 bases are TGTGCCAGCAGCCCCTTAGCGGGAGGGGCCTACGAGCAGTACTTC. It translates to CASSPLAGGAYEQYF. The chain is built from TRBV13 and TRBJ2-7; the match to TRBD2 covers 11 bases. Germline V CDR1 and CDR2: PRHDT, FYEKMQ (reference sequence). Trimming took 5 bases from V and 2 from J; bases not matched to a gene: 5. The CDR3 length is 15 residues. Based on the CDR3 plus reference TRBV13 and TRBJ2-7, the full variable domain is AAGVIQSPRHLIKEKRETATLKCYPIPRHDTVYWYQQGPGQDPQFLISFYEKMQSDKGSIPDRFSAQQFSDYHSELNMSSLELGDSALYFCASSPLAGGAYEQYFGPGTRLTVT.

The chain uses TRBV14 and TRBJ2-2; TRBD2 agrees at 7 bases. Trimming cost V 4 bases and J 6 bases; bases outside gene matches: 11. Germline-derived CDR1 and CDR2 are SGHDN and FVKESK. The CDR3 totals 16 residues. CDR3: CASSRERSGASGELFF. The CDR3 nucleotides are TGTGCCAGCAGCCGGGAGAGAAGCGGGGCTTCCGGGGAGCTGTTTTTT.

V usage is TRBV28 and J usage is TRBJ2-3; TRBD1 agrees at 7 bases. The CDR3 loop spans 14 amino acids. Losses at the gene ends were 6 bases for V and 3 bases for J; bases not matched to a gene: 6. CDR1 is MDHEN and CDR2 is SYDVKM in the germline V gene. The DNA of the CDR3 is TGTGCCAGCAGGCGACAGGGCCCGACAGATACGCAGTATTTT. Protein product: CASRRQGPTDTQYF. Based on the CDR3 plus reference TRBV28 and TRBJ2-3, the full variable domain is DVKVTQSSRYLVKRTGEKVFLECVQDMDHENMFWYRQDPGLGLRLIYFSYDVKMKEKGDIPEGYSVSREKKERFSLILESASTNQTSMYLCASRRQGPTDTQYFGPGTRLTVL.

This chain connects TRBV5-5 to TRBJ1-4; D remains ambiguous. The germline V gene has CDR1 SGHKS and CDR2 YYEKEE (reference sequence). This CDR3 has 15 amino acids. Trimming took off 6 bases at V and 4 bases at J, with 16 bases between the two ends. CDR3: CASTRGTADNEKLFF. The CDR3 nucleotides are TGTGCCAGCACCCGAGGAACGGCTGATAATGAAAAACTGTTTTTT.

This clone was found a few times. The CDR3 is CASSDLRDTEAFF. CDR3 bases: TGTGCCAGCAGTGACCTGCGAGACACTGAAGCTTTCTTT. This rearrangement joins TRBV6-1 to TRBJ1-1, with D unresolved. Trimming removed 3 bases at V and 3 bases at J, with 8 bases between. Germline V gives CDR1 MNHNS, CDR2 SASEGT. This CDR3 has 13 residues.

DNA of the CDR3: TGTGCCAGCAGTTGGTCCGGGACAGGTAACTTCGAGCAGTACTTC. The encoded protein is CASSWSGTGNFEQYF. V gene TRBV6-5 combines with J gene TRBJ2-7, with 8 bases lining up with TRBD1. In germline, CDR1 is MNHEY, CDR2 SVGAGI. Trimming removed 4 bases from V and 6 bases from J; junction bases left unmatched: 11. This CDR3 has 15 amino acids.

This clone was recorded a few times. The gene calls are TRBV11-3 and TRBJ2-7; 9 nucleotides agree with TRBD2. The length of the CDR3 is 13 residues. Germline values: CDR1 SGHNT, CDR2 YENEEA. Losses at the gene ends were 9 bases for V and 2 bases for J; bases not matched to a gene: 5. The DNA for the CDR3 is TGTGCCAGTTCTAGCGGGGATACCTACGAGCAGTACTTC. Amino acid sequence: CASSSGDTYEQYF.

This clone occurred once. This sequence joins TRBV28 and TRBJ1-5, with TRBD1 matching 7 bases. The CDR3 is 15 residues long. Germline V gene lookup returns CDR1 MDHEN and CDR2 SYDVKM. Germline trimming cut 5 bases from V and 2 bases from J; bases unmatched to any gene: 6. CDR3 region: CASSLTGTGNQPQHF. Written as DNA, the CDR3 is TGTGCCAGCAGTCTTACAGGGACAGGCAATCAGCCCCAGCATTTT. The variable domain in full, with the rest retrieved from reference TRBV28 and TRBJ1-5, is DVKVTQSSRYLVKRTGEKVFLECVQDMDHENMFWYRQDPGLGLRLIYFSYDVKMKEKGDIPEGYSVSREKKERFSLILESASTNQTSMYLCASSLTGTGNQPQHFGDGTRLSIL.

V usage is TRBV6-1 and J usage is TRBJ1-3, with 7 bases matching TRBD1. J gave up 2 bases and V 11 bases, and 12 bases lay outside the gene matches. The germline CDR1 and CDR2 sequences are MNHNS and SASEGT. CDR3 length: 15 amino acids. DNA for the CDR3: TGTGCCGCACAGATTGACAGGGTGGCTGGAAACACCATATATTTT. Translation gives CAAQIDRVAGNTIYF.

This sequence joins TRBV6-5 and TRBJ1-1; TRBD1 aligns across 7 bases. The CDR3 extends over 12 amino acids. Germline lookup yields CDR1 MNHEY and CDR2 SVGAGI. The V and J ends lost 5 bases and 6 bases, in that order; junction bases with no gene match: 3. CDR3 residues: CASSIGTAEAFF. The CDR3 region has the DNA TGTGCCAGCAGTATAGGGACAGCTGAAGCTTTCTTT.

The gene calls are TRBV29-1 and TRBJ1-2; D is ambiguous. Trimming removed 4 bases from V and 4 bases from J, with 4 bases in between. CDR3 size: 10 residues. Per germline, CDR1 SQVTM and CDR2 ANQGSEA. The DNA for the CDR3 is TGCAGCGTTGCGGGCTATGGCTACACCTTC. The encoded protein is CSVAGYGYTF.

The V gene is TRBV9, the J gene TRBJ2-1, with 9 bases fitting TRBD2. The CDR3 contains 16 residues. Germline CDR1 SGDLS, CDR2 YYNGEE. Unmatched junction bases numbered 4, after V lost 0 bases and J lost 3 bases. CDR3 bases: TGTGCCAGCAGCGTAGGCGCTAGCGGGGTCTACAATGAGCAGTTCTTC. Translation: CASSVGASGVYNEQFF. The variable domain in full, with the rest retrieved from reference TRBV9 and TRBJ2-1, is DSGVTQTPKHLITATGQRVTLRCSPRSGDLSVYWYQQSLDQGLQFLIQYYNGEERAKGNILERFSAQQFPDLHSELNLSSLELGDSALYFCASSVGASGVYNEQFFGPGTRLTVL.

This clone has just a few counts. The CDR3 sequence: CASSLGQGEKLFF. The CDR3 nucleotides read TGCGCCAGCAGCCTGGGACAGGGCGAAAAACTGTTTTTT. The genes are TRBV5-1 and TRBJ1-4, with 9 bases aligning to TRBD1. The CDR3 has 13 residues. The V gene's germline CDR1 is SGHRS and CDR2 YFSETQ. Trimming at V came to 4 bases and at J to 8 bases, leaving 3 bases not matched to a gene. Full variable domain (rest looked up from reference TRBV5-1 and TRBJ1-4): KAGVTQTPRYLIKTRGQQVTLSCSPISGHRSVSWYQQTPGQGLQFLFEYFSETQRNKGNFPGRFSGRQFSNSRSEMNVSTLELGDSALYLCASSLGQGEKLFFGSGTQLSVL.

The chain carries TRBV19 and TRBJ1-1; TRBD1 aligns across 8 bases. Germline loops: CDR1 LNHDA, CDR2 SQIVND (reference sequence). This CDR3 region has 16 residues. The trim removed 7 bases at V and 0 bases at J, leaving 10 bases unmatched. The CDR3 is CASTSNRGDMNTEAFF. The CDR3 DNA is TGTGCCAGTACGAGCAACAGGGGGGATATGAACACTGAAGCTTTCTTT. Full variable domain (rest looked up from reference TRBV19 and TRBJ1-1): DGGITQSPKYLFRKEGQNVTLSCEQNLNHDAMYWYRQDPGQGLRLIYYSQIVNDFQKGDIAEGYSVSREKKESFPLTVTSAQKNPTAFYLCASTSNRGDMNTEAFFGQGTRLTVV.

The table lists this clone with a few counts. The V call is TRBV7-9, the J call TRBJ2-1, with 10 positions matching TRBD2. CDR1 SEHNR and CDR2 FQNEAQ come from the germline V gene (reference sequence). The ends lost 4 bases at V and 4 bases at J; junction bases unmatched: 7. This CDR3 has 16 amino acids. The CDR3 sequence: CASSSSTSGYYNEQFF. In nucleotides, the CDR3 is TGTGCCAGCAGCTCCTCGACTAGCGGGTATTACAATGAGCAGTTCTTC.

On this clone: A much larger clone differs from this one at a single base, so this may be a read error. Within the sample, other DNA sequences also encode this same CDR3. The gene calls are TRBV30 and TRBJ1-5; D may be TRBD1 (5 bases). Per the germline V gene, CDR1 is GTSNPN and CDR2 is SVGIG (reference sequence). This CDR3 is 13 amino acids long. V lost 0 bases and J lost 2, with 5 bases in between. The chain's CDR3 is CAWSVQGNQPQHF. The CDR3 region has the DNA TGTGCCTGGAGTGTACAGGGCAATCAGCCCCAGCATTTT.

The chain has TRBV4-1 and TRBJ1-4; the match to TRBD1 covers 8 bases. V was clipped by 0 bases and J by 8 bases; unmatched bases: 5. The CDR3 is 15 amino acids. Germline lookup yields CDR1 MGHRA and CDR2 YSYEKL. CDR3 protein: CASSQDPTGVEKLFF. The DNA for the CDR3 is TGCGCCAGCAGCCAAGATCCGACAGGGGTGGAAAAACTGTTTTTT.

The chain carries TRBV2 and TRBJ1-5; tentative D call: TRBD1 (5 bases). The V end was cut by 4 bases, the J end by 6 bases, with 7 bases between. In germline, CDR1 is SNHLY, CDR2 FYNNEI. This CDR3 contains 12 residues. The CDR3 region is CASSGGGQPQHF. Here the CDR3 DNA reads TGTGCCAGCAGTGGCGGGGGTCAGCCCCAGCATTTT.

About this clone: A much larger clone differs by one base, so this may be a read error. The same CDR3 can be traced to other DNA sequences in this sample. The gene calls are TRBV19 and TRBJ1-2, with D possibly TRBD1 on 5 matching bases. The CDR3 has 11 amino acids. Germline-derived CDR1 and CDR2 are LNHDA and SQIVND (reference sequence). V gave up 10 bases and J gave up 4 bases, with 10 bases separating them. DNA of the CDR3: TGTGCCACCGAAGGGGCCTATGGCTACACCTTC. Translation: CATEGAYGYTF.

CDR3 nucleotide sequence: TGTGCCAGCAGAGGGGGATCGGTAACCGGGGAGCTGTTTTTT. This sequence encodes CASRGGSVTGELFF. This chain joins TRBV2 and TRBJ2-2; D is possibly TRBD1 (6 bases). The CDR3 runs to 14 residues. Germline V gives CDR1 SNHLY, CDR2 FYNNEI. V shed 6 bases and J shed 5 bases, with 13 bases lying between them.

J is TRBJ1-3 and V is TRBV7-8, with 9 nucleotides matching TRBD1. The J segment lost 4 bases and the V segment lost 3 bases, leaving 7 bases of the junction unmatched. Per germline, CDR1 SGHVS and CDR2 FQNEAQ. The CDR3 runs 16 residues. The CDR3 sequence: CASSLVRQGGGNTIYF. The CDR3 nucleotides are TGTGCCAGCAGCTTGGTACGACAGGGGGGCGGAAACACCATATATTTT. Together with reference TRBV7-8 and TRBJ1-3, the CDR3 gives the full variable domain: GAGVSQSPRYKVAKRGQDVALRCDPISGHVSLFWYQQALGQGPEFLTYFQNEAQLDKSGLPSDRFFAERPEGSVSTLKIQRTQQEDSAVYLCASSLVRQGGGNTIYFGEGSWLTVV.

J is TRBJ2-1 and V is TRBV21-1; TRBD2, as called in the table, went unchecked against the DNA. TRBV21-1 is tagged as a pseudogene. The CDR3 consists of 17 residues. The CDR3 protein is CASTHTISGEPYNEQFF. Here the CDR3 DNA reads TGTGCCAGCACCCATACCATTAGCGGGGAGCCCTACAATGAGCAGTTCTTC.

The V call is TRBV7-3, the J call TRBJ2-1; D is undetermined. The CDR3 loop spans 13 amino acids. With 3 bases removed from V and 5 bases from J, the gap between germline ends came to 8 bases. Germline CDR1 reads SGHTA; CDR2 reads FQGTGA. The CDR3, as DNA: TGTGCCAGCAGCTTCGACTCGAACAATGAGCAGTTCTTC. Protein: CASSFDSNNEQFF.

The V call is TRBV5-1, the J call TRBJ2-4; 10 bases fit TRBD1. There are 19 residues in the CDR3. Germline CDR1 is SGHRS and CDR2 is YFSETQ. Losses at the gene ends were 2 bases for V and 0 bases for J; bases not matched to a gene: 11. CDR3 nucleotides: TGCGCCAGCAGCTTTGTAGGGACAGGGGACCTTCTAGCCAAAAACATTCAGTACTTC. Its translation: CASSFVGTGDLLAKNIQYF.

The chain uses TRBV5-1 and TRBJ2-7, with a tentative D call TRBD2 (6 bases). The germline V gene has CDR1 SGHRS and CDR2 YFSETQ. The CDR3 contains 14 residues. Trimming shortened V by 4 bases and J by 6 bases, and 17 bases separated the two germline ends. The CDR3 region is CASSQGTLGGEQYF. The CDR3 DNA reads TGCGCCAGCAGCCAAGGGACCCTGGGAGGCGAGCAGTACTTC.

The chain carries TRBV28 and TRBJ2-3; the D gene is possibly TRBD2 (6 bases). The CDR3 runs to 16 residues. Germline loops: CDR1 MDHEN, CDR2 SYDVKM. The V end lost 7 bases, the J end lost 0 bases, and 17 bases lay between the germline ends. In nucleotides, the CDR3 is TGTGCCAGCAATCCCGTGGGACTGAGAAGCACAGATACGCAGTATTTT. The encoded protein is CASNPVGLRSTDTQYF.